This entry is about one T cell receptor (beta chain). Method: immunoSEQ multiplex PCR; TCRdb's copy keeps in-frame clones and lacks some. The sample includes more than 15,000 clones, about two thirds of them seen just once. The V gene's germline CDR1 is MNHEY and CDR2 SVGAGI. The CDR3 runs to 15 residues. Unmatched junction bases numbered 7, after V lost 8 bases and J lost 1 base. The treatment denotes: randomized to nivolumab then ipilimumab (arm A) or the reverse (arm B). None of the patients previously received DNA-damaging chemotherapy. Live CD3+CD8+ CD19− CD56− cells were sorted from PBMCs. These data are taken from a study of sequential checkpoint blockade in melanoma. Study in general: First-line arms were nivolumab then ipilimumab, or the reverse, randomized 1:1. Both treatment sequences were followed by maintenance nivolumab.

V usage is TRBV6-5 and J usage is TRBJ2-3; 9 bases are shared with TRBD2. The TCR was taken from a human donor with melanoma. The sample here was CD8+ T cells sorted from blood (inferred from file names), taken from a patient given nivolumab and ipilimumab in sequence. CDR3 region: CASGSGRRGTDTQYF. The CDR3 DNA reads as TGTGCCAGCGGGAGCGGGAGGAGGGGCACAGATACGCAGTATTTT.